Below, 18 T cell receptor beta chains from the same sample are listed, as sequenced in a study of T cell repertoires in cytomegalovirus infection. These TCRs' antigens remain unknown. TCRdb reprocessed the reads via MiXCR and lists one record per CDR3 protein. The repertoire includes roughly 700,000 distinct CDR3 sequences, approximately 33% of them detected once, and roughly 18% sits in the top ten. This material consisted of cultured PBMCs, taken from culture after CMV antigen stimulation. All receptors derive from a human donor in good health (CMV status not recorded). Some clones in this sample may be carry-over from other donors' samples.

The chain combines TRBV5-6 with TRBJ1-5; possibly TRBD1 for D (5 bases). In germline, CDR1 is SGHDT, CDR2 YYEEEE. The V end lost 1 base, the J end lost 1 base, and 9 bases lay between the germline ends. The CDR3 has 15 residues. CDR3 region: CASSLFGASNQPQHF. CDR3 nucleotides: TGTGCCAGCAGCTTGTTCGGGGCCAGCAATCAGCCCCAGCATTTT.

In its sample, this clonotype was seen a few times. V and J are TRBV12-3 or TRBV12-4 and TRBJ2-5; 9 bases map to TRBD1. CDR3 length: 15 residues. V was pared by 6 bases and J by 2 bases, with 7 bases of the junction left unmatched. The CDR3 spells CASRPYGTGQETQYF. CDR3 nucleotide sequence: TGTGCCAGCAGGCCTTACGGGACAGGGCAAGAGACCCAGTACTTC.

This clonotype has a handful of counts. The chain combines TRBV12-3 or TRBV12-4 with TRBJ1-4; D is perhaps TRBD1 (5 bases). The CDR3 is 15 amino acids. V was cut by 2 bases and J by 4 bases, with 11 bases left in between. The CDR3 reads CASSLWGRFNEKLFF. The CDR3 coding sequence is TGTGCCAGCAGTTTATGGGGACGGTTTAATGAAAAACTGTTTTTT.

This clonotype appeared a few times. This rearrangement joins TRBV6-5 to TRBJ2-3; 12 nucleotides line up with TRBD1. With 5 bases clipped from V and 2 bases from J, the junction kept 11 bases outside the gene matches. CDR1 is MNHEY and CDR2 is SVGAGI in the germline V gene. This CDR3 contains 18 residues. The CDR3 loop is CASSTGTGGWVPTDTQYF. CDR3 bases: TGTGCCAGCAGTACCGGGACAGGGGGCTGGGTTCCCACAGATACGCAGTATTTT.

This clonotype has only a few counts. V and J are TRBV28 and TRBJ2-5; D uncertain. The V end was cut by 2 bases, the J end by 0 bases, with 13 bases between. This CDR3 is built from 16 residues. Germline CDR1 and CDR2: MDHEN and SYDVKM. CDR3 protein: CASSLNQAWYQETQYF. Here the CDR3 DNA reads TGTGCCAGCAGTTTAAACCAGGCTTGGTACCAAGAGACCCAGTACTTC.

The V and J genes are TRBV7-6 and TRBJ2-1; 9 nucleotides agree with TRBD2. In germline, CDR1 is SGHVS, CDR2 FNYEAQ. This CDR3 is 13 amino acids long. Unmatched junction bases numbered 5, after V lost 1 base and J lost 13 bases. For the CDR3, the DNA is TGTGCCAGCAGCTTAGAGGCGGGGGGGACCCAGTTCTTC. The encoded protein is CASSLEAGGTQFF.

This clonotype has at least ten counts. This chain joins TRBV7-6 and TRBJ2-1; no clear D gene. This CDR3 spans 13 amino acids. CDR1 and CDR2 from the germline V gene are SGHVS and FNYEAQ. V lost 5 bases and J lost 5, with 10 bases in between. DNA for the CDR3: TGTGCCAGCAGCCCCGGCCGGAACAATGAGCAGTTCTTC. It encodes CASSPGRNNEQFF.

The V call is TRBV6-2 or TRBV6-3, the J call TRBJ1-1, with a tentative D call TRBD1 (6 bases). This CDR3 has 12 amino acids. Trimming pared 6 bases from V and 11 bases from J, leaving 16 bases between. Germline assignment: CDR1 MNHEY and CDR2 SVGEGT. CDR3 bases: TGTGCCAGCAGCGACAGGCTAAGGGGTGCTTTCTTT. Protein product: CASSDRLRGAFF.

This clonotype was detected many times. The rearrangement joins TRBV7-2 to TRBJ2-3; 8 nucleotides align to TRBD2. CDR3 length: 15 residues. J lost 6 bases, V lost 3 bases, and 8 bases had no gene match. CDR1 SGHTA and CDR2 FQGNSA come from the germline V gene. Here the CDR3 reads CASSFGGARGDTQYF. CDR3 bases: TGTGCCAGCAGCTTCGGGGGGGCCCGTGGGGATACGCAGTATTTT.

The J gene is TRBJ1-1, the V gene TRBV7-9; a weak D match, TRBD1 (6 bases). V gave up 8 bases and J gave up 7 bases, with 14 bases separating them. The CDR3 consists of 12 residues. Per germline, CDR1 SEHNR and CDR2 FQNEAQ (reference sequence). The CDR3 loop reads CASQGIGIEAFF. CDR3 nucleotide sequence: TGTGCCAGCCAGGGGATTGGAATTGAAGCTTTCTTT.

The chain is built from TRBV9 and TRBJ2-7, with D possibly being TRBD2 (5 bases). Germline-derived CDR1 and CDR2 are SGDLS and YYNGEE. CDR3 length equals 15 residues. The germline V and J ends were trimmed by 3 bases and 1 base, with 14 bases remaining between them. CDR3 nucleotide sequence: TGTGCCAGCAGCGCCGGGGTAGGCTGGTCCTACGAGCAGTACTTC. This gives the protein CASSAGVGWSYEQYF. The whole variable domain, filled in from reference TRBV9 and TRBJ2-7, reads DSGVTQTPKHLITATGQRVTLRCSPRSGDLSVYWYQQSLDQGLQFLIQYYNGEERAKGNILERFSAQQFPDLHSELNLSSLELGDSALYFCASSAGVGWSYEQYFGPGTRLTVT.

This clonotype was seen just once. The V and J genes are TRBV19 and TRBJ2-1, with a possible D match to TRBD2 (7 bases). The V end was cut by 6 bases, the J end by 0 bases, with 15 bases between. Per germline, CDR1 LNHDA and CDR2 SQIVND (reference sequence). The CDR3 totals 16 residues. CDR3 DNA: TGTGCCAGTAGGGGGGGGCGGGGAAGCTCCTACAATGAGCAGTTCTTC. Protein: CASRGGRGSSYNEQFF.

Written as DNA, the CDR3 is TGTGCCAGCAGCTCAACCGGGGGGGCCAAGGGAGAGACCCAGTACTTC. Residues: CASSSTGGAKGETQYF. The genes are TRBV5-4 and TRBJ2-5; 8 bases agree with TRBD2. With 3 bases clipped from V and 4 bases from J, the junction kept 11 bases outside the gene matches. The CDR3 is made up of 16 amino acids. Per germline, CDR1 SGHNT and CDR2 YYREEE (reference sequence). The full variable domain, completed using reference TRBV5-4 and TRBJ2-5, is ETGVTQSPTHLIKTRGQQVTLRCSSQSGHNTVSWYQQALGQGPQFIFQYYREEENGRGNFPPRFSGLQFPNYSSELNVNALELDDSALYLCASSSTGGAKGETQYFGPGTRLLVL.

This clonotype was seen a handful of times. The rearrangement links TRBV12-3 or TRBV12-4 to TRBJ2-2, with a possible D match to TRBD1 (6 bases). V was cut by 6 bases and J by 2 bases, with 10 bases left in between. The CDR3 consists of 14 residues. The CDR3 protein is CASRRDTNTGELFF. The CDR3 DNA sequence: TGTGCCAGCAGGAGGGACACCAACACCGGGGAGCTGTTTTTT.

This clonotype was counted a few times. The rearrangement joins TRBV6-6 to TRBJ2-4; D uncertain. The CDR3 is 11 amino acids. Germline V lookup: CDR1 MNHNY, CDR2 SVGAGI (reference sequence). Trimming left V 2 bases short and J 10 bases short, with 6 bases between. DNA of the CDR3: TGTGCCAGCAGTTACGAAAGGATTCAGTACTTC. The encoded protein is CASSYERIQYF.

This chain connects TRBV3-1 to TRBJ2-5; D is possibly TRBD1 or TRBD2 (5 bases each). The germline V and J ends were trimmed by 2 bases and 1 base, with 11 bases remaining between them. CDR3 size: 15 residues. CDR1 and CDR2 (germline): LGHDT, YNNKEL (reference sequence). The CDR3 sequence: CASSQNPGTQETQYF. The CDR3 DNA sequence: TGTGCCAGCAGCCAAAACCCCGGGACCCAAGAGACCCAGTACTTC.

A note on this clonotype: Sequence at one end of the junction differs from germline and may be a read error. The J gene is TRBJ2-3, the V gene TRBV5-6; perhaps TRBD2 as D (5 bases). CDR3 length equals 15 residues. Germline V gene sequence: CDR1 SGHDT, CDR2 YYEEEE. The CDR3 is CASSPLRASTDKQYF. CDR3 DNA sequence: TGTGCCAGCAGCCCCCTGAGGGCCTCCACAGATAAGCAGTATTTT.

This clonotype was picked up a small number of times. The V call is TRBV2, the J call TRBJ2-7, with TRBD1 matching over 8 bases. The germline V gene has CDR1 SNHLY and CDR2 FYNNEI. V gave up 6 bases and J gave up 2 bases; unmatched junction bases: 6. CDR3 length: 14 amino acids. CDR3 residues: CASRRQGRTYEQYF. The CDR3 DNA follows: TGTGCCAGCAGACGACAGGGGAGAACCTACGAGCAGTACTTC.